Listed here are 28 T cell receptor beta chains from one sample, sequenced in a study of T-cell reconstitution after alpha-beta-depleted transplantation in children. This sample's TCRbeta library carried unique molecular identifier barcodes. Via MiXCR, TCRdb re-called the PCR reads, giving one row per CDR3 protein. The sample gives approximately 400,000 distinct CDR3 sequences, roughly 11% of which show up once; about 5% is in the top ten. The sample consisted of PBMCs from the stem cell graft donor, taken from the stem cell graft. The receptors stem from a human donor who donated a stem cell graft to a child with acute myeloid leukemia.

This clonotype was recorded at least ten times. V is TRBV12-3 or TRBV12-4 and J is TRBJ2-5; unclear D gene. This CDR3 has 14 residues. With 5 bases removed from V and 3 bases from J, the gap between germline ends came to 13 bases. CDR3 loop: CASSQPTEKETQYF. The CDR3 DNA sequence: TGTGCCAGCAGTCAACCCACAGAGAAAGAGACCCAGTACTTC.

This clonotype was seen only a few times. The chain joins TRBV20-1 to TRBJ2-1; 10 nucleotides match TRBD1. CDR3 size: 15 residues. Germline CDR1 DFQATT, CDR2 SNEGSKA (reference sequence). V was pared by 5 bases and J by 4 bases, with 8 bases of the junction left unmatched. The CDR3 coding sequence is TGCAGTGCTCGATCCCGGGACAGGGGTTACAATGAGCAGTTCTTC. This translates into CSARSRDRGYNEQFF.

DNA of the CDR3: TGCAGTGCTCAGGGGGGGGGCGTATACAATGAGCAGTTCTTC. It translates to CSAQGGGVYNEQFF. The chain has TRBV20-1 and TRBJ2-1; TRBD1 or TRBD2 may be the D gene (7 bases each). The CDR3 is made up of 14 amino acids. V was clipped by 5 bases and J by 4 bases, with 15 bases between them. Per germline, CDR1 DFQATT and CDR2 SNEGSKA (reference sequence).

This clonotype was counted only a few times. The rearrangement joins TRBV30 to TRBJ2-6; D remains ambiguous. The CDR3 length is 17 residues. V lost 1 base and J lost 0, with 13 bases in between. Germline V CDR1 and CDR2: GTSNPN, SVGIG (reference sequence). The CDR3 spells CAWSASILSSGANVLTF. The CDR3 DNA sequence: TGTGCCTGGAGTGCGTCCATCCTCTCCTCTGGGGCCAACGTCCTGACTTTC.

There are many counts of this clonotype. V and J are TRBV5-4 and TRBJ2-1; TRBD2 matches at 7 bases. Germline lookup yields CDR1 SGHNT and CDR2 YYREEE (reference sequence). This CDR3 spans 15 amino acids. V was pared by 4 bases and J by 6 bases, with 10 bases of the junction left unmatched. The CDR3 spells CASSPRTSMINEQFF. For the CDR3, the DNA is TGTGCCAGCAGCCCCCGGACTAGTATGATCAATGAGCAGTTCTTC.

This chain joins TRBV15 and TRBJ2-2, with 8 positions matching TRBD2. The germline V gene encodes CDR1 LNHNV and CDR2 YYDKDF (reference sequence). The CDR3 length is 15 residues. J was trimmed by 5 bases and V by 3 bases; bases with no gene match: 5. CDR3 coding DNA: TGTGCCACCAGCAGCGGGACTAGGGGGACCGGGGAGCTGTTTTTT. Its protein product is CATSSGTRGTGELFF.

V and J are TRBV5-1 and TRBJ2-2; D is unclear. The CDR3 spans 14 residues. V was pared by 7 bases and J by 1 base, with 11 bases between. Germline V lookup: CDR1 SGHRS, CDR2 YFSETQ. CDR3 nucleotides: TGCGCCAGCGGGGTTTTGATGAACACCGGGGAGCTGTTTTTT. This sequence encodes CASGVLMNTGELFF.

Many counts were recorded for this clonotype. The J gene is TRBJ2-5, the V gene TRBV5-1; 7 nucleotides align to TRBD1. Germline V gene sequence: CDR1 SGHRS, CDR2 YFSETQ. There are 13 residues in the CDR3. V dropped 2 bases and J dropped 3; count of bases not matched to a gene: 1. CDR3: CASSFDREETQYF. The CDR3 DNA is TGCGCCAGCAGCTTCGACAGGGAAGAGACCCAGTACTTC.

This clonotype was detected a few times. The chain uses TRBV4-1 and TRBJ2-5; 8 bases map to TRBD2. Germline V gene sequence: CDR1 MGHRA, CDR2 YSYEKL. With 4 bases clipped from V and 2 bases from J, the junction kept 9 bases outside the gene matches. The CDR3 has 16 residues. In DNA, the CDR3 is TGCGCCAGCAGCCCTCTCGGGGCGGGGGGTCAAGAGACCCAGTACTTC. Amino acids: CASSPLGAGGQETQYF.

The genes are TRBV6-5 and TRBJ1-5, with a tentative D call TRBD1 (5 bases). Germline V lookup: CDR1 MNHEY, CDR2 SVGAGI. The CDR3 length is 15 residues. V was shortened by 0 bases and J by 5 bases, with 11 bases between the two germline ends. In DNA, the CDR3 is TGTGCCAGCAGTTACTCGTTGTCAGGGTATCAGCCCCAGCATTTT. It codes for CASSYSLSGYQPQHF.

This clonotype has just a few counts. The genes are TRBV24-1 and TRBJ2-3, with 12 bases that match TRBD1. The CDR3 spans 19 residues. In germline, CDR1 is KGHDR, CDR2 SFDVKD. With 3 bases clipped from V and 3 bases from J, the junction kept 12 bases outside the gene matches. The CDR3 reads CATSDPGTGGGGATDTQYF. The CDR3 bases are TGTGCCACCAGTGATCCCGGGACAGGGGGCGGTGGGGCAACAGATACGCAGTATTTT.

This clonotype was seen repeatedly, ten times or more. This chain joins TRBV7-2 and TRBJ1-6, with TRBD1 matching over 8 bases. J gave up 10 bases and V 0 bases, and 14 bases lay outside the gene matches. This CDR3 has 18 residues. The germline V gene has CDR1 SGHTA and CDR2 FQGNSA. The CDR3 region has the DNA TGTGCCAGCAGCTTAGCCTCAGGGGGCGCGGTGTTAAGGTCACCCCTCCACTTT. This encodes CASSLASGGAVLRSPLHF. Based on the CDR3 plus reference TRBV7-2 and TRBJ1-6, the full variable domain is GAGVSQSPSNKVTEKGKDVELRCDPISGHTALYWYRQSLGQGLEFLIYFQGNSAPDKSGLPSDRFSAERTGGSVSTLTIQRTQQEDSAVYLCASSLASGGAVLRSPLHFGNGTRLTVT.

The chain couples TRBV9 to TRBJ2-7, with 7 bases matching TRBD1. Germline V lookup: CDR1 SGDLS, CDR2 YYNGEE. The CDR3 totals 14 residues. The ends lost 0 bases at V and 1 base at J; junction bases unmatched: 1. CDR3 amino acids: CASSVGDSSYEQYF. In nucleotides, the CDR3 is TGTGCCAGCAGCGTAGGGGACAGTTCCTACGAGCAGTACTTC.

The chain joins TRBV5-1 to TRBJ2-3; 14 bases are a match to TRBD2. Germline loops: CDR1 SGHRS, CDR2 YFSETQ. The CDR3 covers 18 residues. V trimming: 4 bases; J trimming: 0 bases; junction bases outside the gene matches: 7. The CDR3 is CASSRGLAGAASTDTQYF. The CDR3 DNA is TGCGCCAGCAGCAGGGGACTAGCGGGAGCGGCTAGCACAGATACGCAGTATTTT.

The rearrangement joins TRBV9 to TRBJ1-1, with 8 bases that match TRBD1. Germline assignment: CDR1 SGDLS and CDR2 YYNGEE. After removal of 0 bases from V and 6 bases from J, the junction contained 7 bases not matched to a gene. The CDR3 spans 15 residues. CDR3 nucleotide sequence: TGTGCCAGCAGCGTAGCTCCGACGGGACAGGCTGAAGCTTTCTTT. It translates to CASSVAPTGQAEAFF.

This clonotype was detected ten times or more. The chain combines TRBV12-3 or TRBV12-4 with TRBJ2-1; D is ambiguous. The V and J ends lost 6 bases and 7 bases respectively, with 4 bases between them. The CDR3 has 10 residues. CDR3 bases: TGTGCCAGCAGCAGGAATGAGCAGTTCTTC. This sequence encodes CASSRNEQFF.

The chain joins TRBV29-1 to TRBJ2-5; 7 bases map to TRBD2. V lost 4 bases, J lost 4 bases, and 9 bases stayed unmatched. The CDR3 covers 14 residues. Germline loops: CDR1 SQVTM, CDR2 ANQGSEA. Here the CDR3 DNA reads TGCAGCGTTGCGAGGAACCCGGGGGGAGAGACCCAGTACTTC. It specifies CSVARNPGGETQYF.

This clonotype occurred many times. V is TRBV24-1 and J is TRBJ2-1, with 12 bases fitting TRBD2. After removal of 4 bases from V and 7 bases from J, the junction contained 7 bases not matched to a gene. Germline V CDR1 and CDR2: KGHDR, SFDVKD. The CDR3 has 16 residues. CDR3 in amino acids: CATSDPSGGDLNEQFF. The CDR3 region has the DNA TGTGCCACCAGTGACCCTAGCGGGGGGGATTTAAATGAGCAGTTCTTC.

The chain combines TRBV4-3 with TRBJ1-4, with D unclear. CDR1 and CDR2 (germline): LGHNA, YSLEER. This CDR3 is built from 17 residues. V lost 1 base to trimming and J lost 5 bases, with 17 bases between them. In DNA form, the CDR3 reads TGCGCCAGCAGCCAAGGAGGAGGCGGGCGGACGAATGAAAAACTGTTTTTT. Residues: CASSQGGGGRTNEKLFF.

In its sample, this clonotype was seen a few times. This chain joins TRBV5-6 and TRBJ1-1; D unresolved. With 1 base removed from V and 1 base from J, the gap between germline ends came to 8 bases. The V gene's germline CDR1 is SGHDT and CDR2 YYEEEE. The CDR3 totals 14 residues. The CDR3 is CASSLWRENTEAFF. In DNA form, the CDR3 reads TGTGCCAGCAGCTTGTGGCGGGAGAACACTGAAGCTTTCTTT.

The chain is built from TRBV29-1 and TRBJ1-1, with D unclear. Germline V gene lookup returns CDR1 SQVTM and CDR2 ANQGSEA. This CDR3 contains 12 residues. The V end was cut by 4 bases, the J end by 2 bases, with 8 bases between. CDR3 amino acids: CSVGHQNTEAFF. CDR3 in DNA: TGCAGCGTTGGGCATCAAAACACTGAAGCTTTCTTT.

This clonotype was picked up a small number of times. This chain connects TRBV15 to TRBJ2-1; D perhaps matches TRBD1 (6 bases). Trimming removed 5 bases at V and 8 bases at J, with 16 bases between. The germline gives CDR1 LNHNV, CDR2 YYDKDF (reference sequence). This CDR3 has 14 residues. CDR3 sequence (DNA): TGTGCCACCAGCGATTCAGGGGAATACGATGAGCAGTTCTTC. Translation: CATSDSGEYDEQFF.

This chain links TRBV5-1 with TRBJ1-1; D may be TRBD1 (5 bases). CDR3 length: 13 residues. Trimming shortened V by 0 bases and J by 5 bases, and 8 bases separated the two germline ends. CDR1 and CDR2 (germline): SGHRS, YFSETQ. CDR3 bases: TGCGCCAGCAGCTTGGTCCAGGGAACTGAAGCTTTCTTT. It translates to CASSLVQGTEAFF.

The chain is built from TRBV5-1 and TRBJ2-2; 8 positions agree with TRBD1. The germline V gene encodes CDR1 SGHRS and CDR2 YFSETQ. The CDR3 sequence is 15 residues long. Unmatched junction bases numbered 4, after V lost 4 bases and J lost 2 bases. CDR3 in DNA: TGCGCCAGCAGCGGGGGACAGGCAAACACCGGGGAGCTGTTTTTT. Protein: CASSGGQANTGELFF.

This clonotype has only a few counts. V is TRBV29-1 and J is TRBJ2-7, with D tentatively TRBD1 (5 bases). Trimming pared 6 bases from V and 4 bases from J, leaving 13 bases between. This CDR3 region has 12 residues. Germline CDR1 reads SQVTM; CDR2 reads ANQGSEA. The CDR3 nucleotides read TGCAGCGTACAGGACGGGTATTACGAGCAGTACTTC. This sequence encodes CSVQDGYYEQYF.

The V gene is TRBV6-1, the J gene TRBJ2-1; 8 bases line up with TRBD1. The CDR3 is made up of 14 amino acids. The V gene's germline CDR1 is MNHNS and CDR2 SASEGT. V dropped 6 bases and J dropped 2; count of bases not matched to a gene: 3. In DNA, the CDR3 is TGTGCCAGCAGGGGGACAGGAACCTACAATGAGCAGTTCTTC. It yields the protein CASRGTGTYNEQFF.

This clonotype was seen more than once but under ten times. V and J are TRBV27 and TRBJ1-6; TRBD1 might be the D (6 bases). Germline V gene data show CDR1 as MNHEY and CDR2 as SMNVEV (reference sequence). This CDR3 contains 12 residues. Trimming removed 6 bases at V and 13 bases at J, with 13 bases between. The CDR3 is CASSPGGQPLHF. The CDR3 DNA reads TGTGCCAGCAGCCCTGGGGGCCAGCCCCTCCACTTT.

The table lists this clonotype with many counts. CDR3 sequence: CASRPGQGVHGYTF. CDR3 DNA sequence: TGTGCCAGCAGACCCGGACAGGGAGTCCATGGCTACACCTTC. The chain joins TRBV6-2 or TRBV6-3 to TRBJ1-2; 8 bases fit TRBD1. Unmatched junction bases numbered 9, after V lost 6 bases and J lost 6 bases. Looked up from germline, CDR1 is MNHEY and CDR2 is SVGEGT. CDR3 length: 14 amino acids.